One T cell receptor beta chain is described in this entry. CDR1 is SGHTA, CDR2 FQGTGA, per germline. The trim removed 3 bases at V and 4 bases at J, leaving 6 bases unmatched. The CDR3 contains 15 residues. Only in-frame clones appear in the TCRdb table, and some are missing; sequencing was by immunoSEQ multiplex PCR. The repertoire holds 40,000 to 55,000 clones, with about 89% as singletons. This sample stems from a study of blood T cell repertoires in COVID-19. Study as a whole: From T cells, B-cell-depleted T cells, or PBMCs came the material, which was cDNA or gDNA.

The chain recombines TRBV7-3 with TRBJ2-5; 9 bases line up with TRBD1. The sequenced material came from peripheral blood. This TCR derives from a human donor in a cohort sampled during active COVID-19. DNA of the CDR3: TGTGCCAGCAGCTTGAACAGGGGGCCCGTAGAGACCCAGTACTTC. Amino acid sequence: CASSLNRGPVETQYF. Looking up the rest from reference TRBV7-3 and TRBJ2-5 gives the full variable domain: GAGVSQTPSNKVTEKGKYVELRCDPISGHTALYWYRQSLGQGPEFLIYFQGTGAADDSGLPNDRFFAVRPEGSVSTLKIQRTERGDSAVYLCASSLNRGPVETQYFGPGTRLLVL.